Below, one TCR beta chain is given with its context. The antigen is unknown. What was amplified from RNA transcripts were TCR beta CDR3 regions. The HTBI primer set served for first-round RT-PCR of the TCR CDR3. TCRdb analysed the multiplex PCR reads with MiXCR anew, one entry per CDR3 protein. The profile shows under 300,000 distinct CDR3 sequences, around 15% of them singletons. V lost 5 bases and J 3 bases, leaving 11 bases between the germline ends. There are 14 residues in the CDR3. CDR1 and CDR2 from the germline V gene are MNHNS and SASEGT. The entry originates in a study of T cells in Graves' hyperthyroidism and ophthalmopathy. Findings and limits, study-wide: Ophthalmopathy was told apart from stable hyperthyroidism by a 13 V-J model.

The chain links TRBV6-1 to TRBJ2-1, with D unresolved. Sample: blood. The sequence was obtained from a woman in her 50s with Graves' hyperthyroidism that later progressed to Graves' ophthalmopathy. The chain's CDR3 is CASSPQFYYNEQFF. Here the CDR3 DNA reads TGTGCCAGCAGTCCCCAATTTTACTACAATGAGCAGTTCTTC.